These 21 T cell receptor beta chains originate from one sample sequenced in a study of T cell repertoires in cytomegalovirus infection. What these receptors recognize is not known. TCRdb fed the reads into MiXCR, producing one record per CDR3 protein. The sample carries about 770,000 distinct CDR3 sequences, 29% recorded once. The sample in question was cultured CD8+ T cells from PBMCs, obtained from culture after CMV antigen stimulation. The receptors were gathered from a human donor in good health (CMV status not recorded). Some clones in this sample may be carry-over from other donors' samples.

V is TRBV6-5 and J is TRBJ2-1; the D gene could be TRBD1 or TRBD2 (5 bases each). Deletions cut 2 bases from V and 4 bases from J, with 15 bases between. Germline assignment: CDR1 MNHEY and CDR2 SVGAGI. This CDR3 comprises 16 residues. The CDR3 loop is CASSYGTGTEYNEQFF. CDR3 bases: TGTGCCAGCAGTTACGGAACCGGGACGGAGTACAATGAGCAGTTCTTC.

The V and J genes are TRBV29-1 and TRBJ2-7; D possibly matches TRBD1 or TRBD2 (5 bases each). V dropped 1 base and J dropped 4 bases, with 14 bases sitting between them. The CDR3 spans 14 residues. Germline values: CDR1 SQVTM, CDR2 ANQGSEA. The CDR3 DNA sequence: TGCAGCGTTGAAGGGACCGGGACCGATTACGAGCAGTACTTC. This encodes CSVEGTGTDYEQYF.

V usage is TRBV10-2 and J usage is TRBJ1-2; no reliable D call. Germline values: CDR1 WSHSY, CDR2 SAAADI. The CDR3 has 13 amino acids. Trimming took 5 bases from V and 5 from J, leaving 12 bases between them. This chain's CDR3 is CASSQTTRYGYTF. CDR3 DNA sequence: TGCGCCAGCAGTCAGACCACTAGGTATGGCTACACCTTC.

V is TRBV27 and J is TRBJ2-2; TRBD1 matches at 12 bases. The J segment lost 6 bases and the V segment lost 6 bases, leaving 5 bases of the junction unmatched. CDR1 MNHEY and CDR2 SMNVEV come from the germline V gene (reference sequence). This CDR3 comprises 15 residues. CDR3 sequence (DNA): TGTGCCAGCAGAGGGACAGGGGGCTCGGCCGGGGAGCTGTTTTTT. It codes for CASRGTGGSAGELFF.

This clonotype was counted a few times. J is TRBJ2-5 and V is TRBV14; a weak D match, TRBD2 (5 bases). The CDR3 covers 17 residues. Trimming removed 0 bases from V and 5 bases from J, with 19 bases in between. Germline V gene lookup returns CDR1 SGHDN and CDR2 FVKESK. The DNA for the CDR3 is TGTGCCAGCAGCCAAGAGGGAGTCAGGAACTTGCGTGAGACCCAGTACTTC. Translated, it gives CASSQEGVRNLRETQYF. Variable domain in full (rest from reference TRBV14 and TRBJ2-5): EAGVTQFPSHSVIEKGQTVTLRCDPISGHDNLYWYRRVMGKEIKFLLHFVKESKQDESGMPNNRFLAERTGGTYSTLKVQPAELEDSGVYFCASSQEGVRNLRETQYFGPGTRLLVL.

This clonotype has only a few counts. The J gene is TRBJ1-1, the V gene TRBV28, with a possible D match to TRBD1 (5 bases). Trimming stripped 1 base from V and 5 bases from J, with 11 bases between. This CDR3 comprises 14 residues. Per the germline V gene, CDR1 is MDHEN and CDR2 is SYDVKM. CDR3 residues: CASSLLGGETEAFF. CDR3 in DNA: TGTGCCAGCAGTTTATTGGGGGGGGAAACTGAAGCTTTCTTT.

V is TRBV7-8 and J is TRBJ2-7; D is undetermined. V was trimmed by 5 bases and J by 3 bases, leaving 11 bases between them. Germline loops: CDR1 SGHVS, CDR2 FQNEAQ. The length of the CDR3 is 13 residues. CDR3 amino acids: CASSMSRVYEQYF. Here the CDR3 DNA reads TGTGCCAGCAGCATGTCACGGGTCTACGAGCAGTACTTC.

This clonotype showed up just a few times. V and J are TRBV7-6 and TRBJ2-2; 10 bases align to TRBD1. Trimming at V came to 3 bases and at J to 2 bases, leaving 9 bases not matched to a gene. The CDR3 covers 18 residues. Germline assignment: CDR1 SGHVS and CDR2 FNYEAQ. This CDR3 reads CASSFPGQGPSNTGELFF. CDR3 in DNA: TGTGCCAGCAGCTTCCCGGGACAGGGGCCAAGTAACACCGGGGAGCTGTTTTTT.

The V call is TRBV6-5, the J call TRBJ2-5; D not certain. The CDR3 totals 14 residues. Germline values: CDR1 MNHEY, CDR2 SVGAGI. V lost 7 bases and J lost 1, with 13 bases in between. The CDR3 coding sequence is TGTGCCAGCATGTCCATGGACCTCCAAGAGACCCAGTACTTC. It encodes CASMSMDLQETQYF.

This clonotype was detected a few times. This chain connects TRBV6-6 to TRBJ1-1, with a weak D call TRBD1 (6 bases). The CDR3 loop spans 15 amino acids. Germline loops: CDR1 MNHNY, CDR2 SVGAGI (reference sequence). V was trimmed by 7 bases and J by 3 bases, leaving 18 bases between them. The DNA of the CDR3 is TGTGCCAGCACCGTTCACGGGGGCGCCGACACTGAAGCTTTCTTT. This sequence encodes CASTVHGGADTEAFF.

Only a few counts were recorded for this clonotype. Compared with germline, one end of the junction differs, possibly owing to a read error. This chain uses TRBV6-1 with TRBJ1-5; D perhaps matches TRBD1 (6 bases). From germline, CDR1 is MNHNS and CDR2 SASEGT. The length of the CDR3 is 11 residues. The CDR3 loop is CASSSSGTRDF. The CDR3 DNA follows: TGTGCCAGCAGTAGCTCCGGGACAAGAGATTTT.

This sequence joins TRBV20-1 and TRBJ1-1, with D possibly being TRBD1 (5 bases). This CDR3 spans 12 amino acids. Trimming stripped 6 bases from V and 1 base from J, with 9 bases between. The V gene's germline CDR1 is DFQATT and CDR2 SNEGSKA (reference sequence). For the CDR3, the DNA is TGCAGTGCCAGCGGGGGGAACACTGAAGCTTTCTTT. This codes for CSASGGNTEAFF.

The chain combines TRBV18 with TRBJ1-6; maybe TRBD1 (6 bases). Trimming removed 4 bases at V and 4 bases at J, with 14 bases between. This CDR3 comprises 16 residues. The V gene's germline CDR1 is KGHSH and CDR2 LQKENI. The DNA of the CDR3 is TGTGCCAGCTCACGAGTTTCGGGGGCATATAATTCACCCCTCCACTTT. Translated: CASSRVSGAYNSPLHF. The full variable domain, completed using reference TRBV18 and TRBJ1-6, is NAGVMQNPRHLVRRRGQEARLRCSPMKGHSHVYWYRQLPEEGLKFMVYLQKENIIDESGMPKERFSAEFPKEGPSILRIQQVVRGDSAAYFCASSRVSGAYNSPLHFGNGTRLTVT.

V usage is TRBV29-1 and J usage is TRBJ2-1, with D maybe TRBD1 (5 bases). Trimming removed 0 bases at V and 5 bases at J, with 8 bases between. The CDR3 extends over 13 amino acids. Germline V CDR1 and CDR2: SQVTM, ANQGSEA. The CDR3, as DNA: TGCAGCGTTGAAGAGCAGGGAAACAATGAGCAGTTCTTC. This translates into CSVEEQGNNEQFF.

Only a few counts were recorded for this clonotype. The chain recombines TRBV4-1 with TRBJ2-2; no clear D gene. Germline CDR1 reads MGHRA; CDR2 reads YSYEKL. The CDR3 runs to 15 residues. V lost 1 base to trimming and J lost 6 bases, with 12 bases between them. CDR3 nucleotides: TGCGCCAGCAGCCAAGGGGCCGGAGAGGCCGGGGAGCTGTTTTTT. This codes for CASSQGAGEAGELFF.

This chain's CDR3 is CASSHRDRAPNTEAFF. CDR3 DNA sequence: TGTGCCAGCAGCCATCGGGACAGGGCTCCGAACACTGAAGCTTTCTTT. V usage is TRBV7-9 and J usage is TRBJ1-1; 9 bases fit TRBD1. The CDR3 has 16 residues. Germline V gene data show CDR1 as SEHNR and CDR2 as FQNEAQ (reference sequence). Unmatched junction bases numbered 8, after V lost 5 bases and J lost 1 base. Drawing the rest from reference TRBV7-9 and TRBJ1-1, the complete variable domain is DTGVSQNPRHKITKRGQNVTFRCDPISEHNRLYWYRQTLGQGPEFLTYFQNEAQLEKSRLLSDRFSAERPKGSFSTLEIQRTEQGDSAMYLCASSHRDRAPNTEAFFGQGTRLTVV.

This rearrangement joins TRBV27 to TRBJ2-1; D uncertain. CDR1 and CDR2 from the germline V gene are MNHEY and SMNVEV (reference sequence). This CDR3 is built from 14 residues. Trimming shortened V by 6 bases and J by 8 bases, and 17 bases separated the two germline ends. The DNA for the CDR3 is TGTGCCAGCAGCTTACGGACCCCTGCACATGAGCAGTTCTTC. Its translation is CASSLRTPAHEQFF.

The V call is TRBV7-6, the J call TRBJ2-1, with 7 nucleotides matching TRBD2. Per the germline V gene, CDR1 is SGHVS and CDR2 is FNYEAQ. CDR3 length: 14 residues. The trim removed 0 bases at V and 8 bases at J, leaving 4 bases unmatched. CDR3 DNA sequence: TGTGCCAGCAGCTTAGCAGCTAGCGGCGATGAGCAGTTCTTC. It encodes CASSLAASGDEQFF.

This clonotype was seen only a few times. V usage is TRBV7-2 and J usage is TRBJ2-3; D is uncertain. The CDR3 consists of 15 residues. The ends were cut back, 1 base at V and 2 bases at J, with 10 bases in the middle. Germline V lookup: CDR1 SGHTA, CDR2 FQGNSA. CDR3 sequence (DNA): TGTGCCAGCAGCTTAGGTCAGCGCTTCACAGATACGCAGTATTTT. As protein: CASSLGQRFTDTQYF.

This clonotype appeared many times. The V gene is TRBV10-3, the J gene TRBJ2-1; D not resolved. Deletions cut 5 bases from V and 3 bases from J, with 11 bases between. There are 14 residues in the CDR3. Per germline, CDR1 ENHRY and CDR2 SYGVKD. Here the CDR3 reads CAISYSPVYNEQFF. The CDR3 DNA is TGTGCCATCAGTTACTCCCCCGTCTACAATGAGCAGTTCTTC.

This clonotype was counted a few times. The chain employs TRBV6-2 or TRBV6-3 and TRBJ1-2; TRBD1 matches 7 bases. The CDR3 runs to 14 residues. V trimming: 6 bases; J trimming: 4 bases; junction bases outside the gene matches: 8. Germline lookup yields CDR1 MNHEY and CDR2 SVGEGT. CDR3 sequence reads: CASSYDRAAYGYTF. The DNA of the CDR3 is TGTGCCAGCAGCTACGACAGGGCAGCCTATGGCTACACCTTC.